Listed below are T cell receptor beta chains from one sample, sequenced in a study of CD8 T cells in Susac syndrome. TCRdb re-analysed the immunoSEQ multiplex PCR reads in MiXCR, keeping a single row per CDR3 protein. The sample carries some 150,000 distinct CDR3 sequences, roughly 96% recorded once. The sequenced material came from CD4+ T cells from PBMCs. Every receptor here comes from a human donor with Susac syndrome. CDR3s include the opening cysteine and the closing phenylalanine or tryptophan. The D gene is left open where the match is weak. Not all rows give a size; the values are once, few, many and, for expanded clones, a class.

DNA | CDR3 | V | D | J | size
TGTGCCACCAGCAGAGTGGGCAGACAAGAGACCCAGTACTTC | CATSRVGRQETQYF | TRBV15 | NA | TRBJ2-5 | NA
TGTGCCAGCAGGGGACAGGACGGCGAGCAGTTCTTC | CASRGQDGEQFF | TRBV7-8 | TRBD1 | TRBJ2-1 | NA
TGCAGCGTTCCCGGGAGCCTTACCGGGGAGCTGTTTTTT | CSVPGSLTGELFF | TRBV29-1 | NA | TRBJ2-2 | NA
TGTGCCAGCAGAACGACAGGAGCCACTGAAGCTTTCTTT | CASRTTGATEAFF | TRBV12-3/TRBV12-4 | NA | TRBJ1-1 | NA
TGTGCCAGCAGATCCGACAGGGTGGACACTGAAGCTTTCTTT | CASRSDRVDTEAFF | TRBV7-9 | TRBD1 | TRBJ1-1 | NA
TGTGCCAGCAGTTATTCGGTCCAGGTTCAAGAGACCCAGTACTTC | CASSYSVQVQETQYF | TRBV27 | NA | TRBJ2-5 | once
TGCAGCGTTGACTCCGGGACAGGGAAGTTCGATAGCAATCAGCCCCAGCATTTT | CSVDSGTGKFDSNQPQHF | TRBV29-1 | TRBD1 | TRBJ1-5 | NA
TGTGCCACCCCAAAATCTGGCGGGGTTATCTATGGCTACACCTTC | CATPKSGGVIYGYTF | TRBV24-1 | NA | TRBJ1-2 | NA
TGTGCCAGCAGTTTAGTGGGGAACACTGAAGCTTTCTTT | CASSLVGNTEAFF | TRBV27 | NA | TRBJ1-1 | few
TGCAGTGCCACCAGGGGGGCAGGGAACTATGGCTACACCTTC | CSATRGAGNYGYTF | TRBV20-1 | TRBD1 | TRBJ1-2 | NA
TGTGCCAGCTCACTCGGACCTAGCAATGCGAACACTGAAGCTTTCTTT | CASSLGPSNANTEAFF | TRBV18 | NA | TRBJ1-1 | once
TGTGCCATCAGCGGCAGGAGGGGGGGGGCCAACGTCCTGACTTTC | CAISGRRGGANVLTF | TRBV10-3 | NA | TRBJ2-6 | NA
TGTGCCAGCAGCTCGCCTCGGACAGGGGGCTACACCTTC | CASSSPRTGGYTF | TRBV5-4 | TRBD1 | TRBJ1-2 | NA
TGCAGTGCCCCCCGGGAGGCAGCTTATGGCTACACCTTC | CSAPREAAYGYTF | TRBV20-1 | NA | TRBJ1-2 | NA
TGCAGTGCTAGTTCCAGGGGAGTCTACGAGCAGTACTTC | CSASSRGVYEQYF | TRBV20-1 | NA | TRBJ2-7 | NA
TGCAGTGCTCAAAGCGGGGGGAGCTCCTACAATGAGCAGTTCTTC | CSAQSGGSSYNEQFF | TRBV20-1 | TRBD2 | TRBJ2-1 | once
TGTGCCAGCGTATACCAGGGGGCGCAGGGCTACACCTTC | CASVYQGAQGYTF | TRBV2 | TRBD1 | TRBJ1-2 | NA
TGCGCCAGCAGTCAATCGCCGGAGCAAGAGACCCAGTACTTC | CASSQSPEQETQYF | TRBV23-1 | NA | TRBJ2-5 | NA
TGTGCCAGCAGCGTAGCGCGGACGTCCGGGGAGCTGTTTTTT | CASSVARTSGELFF | TRBV9 | NA | TRBJ2-2 | once
TGTGCCAGCAGCCAACGGCGGGGAAAGGGGTCTGAAGCTTTCTTT | CASSQRRGKGSEAFF | TRBV3-1 | NA | TRBJ1-1 | NA
TGTGCCACCCAACAGGGGGCGGCCGGGGAGCTGTTTTTT | CATQQGAAGELFF | TRBV15 | TRBD1 | TRBJ2-2 | NA
TGTGCCAGCAGCTTGACGGTCACCGGGGAGCTGTTTTTT | CASSLTVTGELFF | TRBV7-6 | NA | TRBJ2-2 | NA
TGTGCCAGCAGCCCTAGCGGGGGCCCCTACGAGCAGTACTTC | CASSPSGGPYEQYF | TRBV3-1 | TRBD2 | TRBJ2-7 | NA
TGTGCCAGCAGCTTAACCGGGACAAACACCGGGGAGCTGTTTTTT | CASSLTGTNTGELFF | TRBV7-3 | NA | TRBJ2-2 | NA
TGTGCCAGCAGCTACGGGGACAGTCAGTACTTC | CASSYGDSQYF | TRBV7-9 | TRBD1 | TRBJ2-4 | NA
TGTGCCAGCAGTGTGGGACAGGGGGCCGAGCAGTACTTC | CASSVGQGAEQYF | TRBV6-4 | TRBD1 | TRBJ2-7 | NA
TGTGCCAGCAGCCAAGATCGGGAGAGTCGGTTCTTC | CASSQDRESRFF | TRBV3-1 | NA | TRBJ2-1 | NA
TGCAGTGCTAGAGAAGGAGGGGGGCAGTTCTTC | CSAREGGGQFF | TRBV20-1 | NA | TRBJ2-1 | NA
TGTGCCAGCAGTTTCGTCAGTACCTACGAGCAGTACTTC | CASSFVSTYEQYF | TRBV28 | NA | TRBJ2-7 | NA
TGTGCCAGCAGCGCCAGGGTTAACTATGGCTACACCTTC | CASSARVNYGYTF | TRBV9 | NA | TRBJ1-2 | NA
TGCGCCAGCAGCTTGGGCGGGGACCCAGATACGCAGTATTTT | CASSLGGDPDTQYF | TRBV5-1 | NA | TRBJ2-3 | NA
TGTGCCAGCAGCGTAGGGGCAGGGGCCGGCGAGACCCAGTACTTC | CASSVGAGAGETQYF | TRBV9 | NA | TRBJ2-5 | NA
TGTGCCAGCAGCCGATTAGTGGCCGACAGGACAGCGGATGGCTACACCTTC | CASSRLVADRTADGYTF | TRBV7-9 | NA | TRBJ1-2 | NA
TGTGCCAGCAGTACCGACAGGAATTACTACGAGCAGTACTTC | CASSTDRNYYEQYF | TRBV6-2/TRBV6-3 | NA | TRBJ2-7 | NA
TGTGCCAGCAGTTTAGCGCGTCCCTACGAGCAGTACTTC | CASSLARPYEQYF | TRBV12-3/TRBV12-4 | NA | TRBJ2-7 | NA
TGCAGCGTTGATTGGGGCCAAGAGACCCAGTACTTC | CSVDWGQETQYF | TRBV29-1 | NA | TRBJ2-5 | few
TGTGCCAGCAGCCGGGGACAAAGCTCCTACGAGCAGTACTTC | CASSRGQSSYEQYF | TRBV5-4 | NA | TRBJ2-7 | once
TGTGCCAGCAGCTTCGCGCAGTCGGCTTTCTTT | CASSFAQSAFF | TRBV11-1 | NA | TRBJ1-1 | NA
TGCAGTGCTAGAGGGACAGGGCAAAACTATGGCTACACCTTC | CSARGTGQNYGYTF | TRBV20-1 | TRBD1 | TRBJ1-2 | NA
TGTGCCAGCAGCGTACTTAGCGGGGGGCCGGGCAATGAGCAGTTCTTC | CASSVLSGGPGNEQFF | TRBV9 | TRBD2 | TRBJ2-1 | NA
TGTGCCAGCAGCTTGGGCCGACAAGAGACCCAGTACTTC | CASSLGRQETQYF | TRBV5-4 | NA | TRBJ2-5 | few
TGTGCCAGCAGCCCTAGGGAGCGGGGCTATGGCTACACCTTC | CASSPRERGYGYTF | TRBV7-2 | NA | TRBJ1-2 | NA